This note documents a single T cell receptor (beta chain) sequence. Researchers classed hyperthyroidism as stable given no ophthalmopathy within 18 months of follow-up. Clinical symptoms, serum thyroxine, TRAb, thyroid ultrasound and orbital computed tomography formed the basis of diagnosis. This record belongs to a study of Graves' ophthalmopathy and Graves' hyperthyroidism. Study details: At initial diagnosis, peripheral blood was obtained, and this preceded any treatment.

J lost 8 bases, V lost 8 bases, and 7 bases had no gene match. This CDR3 is built from 11 residues. Germline-derived CDR1 and CDR2 are SQVTM and ANQGSEA. Scientists amplified the TCR beta CDR3 regions from RNA transcripts. RT-PCR in the first round used HTBI primers; a second-round multiplex PCR followed. TCRdb recomputed calls from the multiplex PCR reads with MiXCR, one row per CDR3 protein. Of around 36,000 distinct CDR3 sequences in the sample, roughly 50% were seen once. V usage is TRBV29-1 and J usage is TRBJ1-1; 8 bases match TRBD1. This sequence was found in an adult woman with stable Graves' hyperthyroidism. The sequencing sample was made of peripheral blood. CDR3 protein: CSYGTGMEAFF. Here the CDR3 DNA reads TGCAGCTACGGGACAGGAATGGAAGCTTTCTTT. Looking up the rest from reference TRBV29-1 and TRBJ1-1 gives the full variable domain: SAVISQKPSRDICQRGTSLTIQCQVDSQVTMMFWYRQQPGQSLTLIATANQGSEATYESGFVIDKFPISRPNLTFSTLTVSNMSPEDSSIYLCSYGTGMEAFFGQGTRLTVV.